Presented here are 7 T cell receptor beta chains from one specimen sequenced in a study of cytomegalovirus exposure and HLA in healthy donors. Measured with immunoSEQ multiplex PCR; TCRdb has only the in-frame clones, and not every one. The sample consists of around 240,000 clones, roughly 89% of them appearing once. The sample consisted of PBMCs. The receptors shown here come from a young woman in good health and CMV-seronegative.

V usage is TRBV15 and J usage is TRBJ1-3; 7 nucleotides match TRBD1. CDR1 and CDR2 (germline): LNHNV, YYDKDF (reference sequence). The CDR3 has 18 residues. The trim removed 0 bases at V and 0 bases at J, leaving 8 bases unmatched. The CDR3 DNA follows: TGTGCCACCAGCAGAGATATCTTGAAGGGGGCCTCTGGAAACACCATATATTTT. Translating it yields CATSRDILKGASGNTIYF.

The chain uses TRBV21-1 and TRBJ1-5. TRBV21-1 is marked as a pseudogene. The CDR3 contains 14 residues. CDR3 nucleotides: TGTGCCAGCAGCAAAACAAATTCCGGGAAGCCCCAGCATTTT. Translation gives CASSKTNSGKPQHF.

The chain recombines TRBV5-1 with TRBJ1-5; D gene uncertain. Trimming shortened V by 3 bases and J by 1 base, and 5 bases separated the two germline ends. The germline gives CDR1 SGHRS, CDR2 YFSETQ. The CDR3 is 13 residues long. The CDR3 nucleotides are TGCGCCAGCAGCTACATGAGCAATCAGCCCCAGCATTTT. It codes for CASSYMSNQPQHF.

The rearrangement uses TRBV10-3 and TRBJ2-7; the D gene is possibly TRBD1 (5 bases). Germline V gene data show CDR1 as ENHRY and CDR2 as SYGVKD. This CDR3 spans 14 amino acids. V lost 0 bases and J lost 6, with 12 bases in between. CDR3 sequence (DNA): TGTGCCATCAGTGAGTCGCGACAGTCGAGCGAGCAGTACTTC. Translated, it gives CAISESRQSSEQYF.

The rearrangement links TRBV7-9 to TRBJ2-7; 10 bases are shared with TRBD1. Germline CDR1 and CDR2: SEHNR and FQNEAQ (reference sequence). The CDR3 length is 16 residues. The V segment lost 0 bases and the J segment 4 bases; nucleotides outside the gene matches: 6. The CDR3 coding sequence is TGTGCCAGCAGCTTAGCGCCGACAGGGGGCATATACGAGCAGTACTTC. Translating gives CASSLAPTGGIYEQYF.

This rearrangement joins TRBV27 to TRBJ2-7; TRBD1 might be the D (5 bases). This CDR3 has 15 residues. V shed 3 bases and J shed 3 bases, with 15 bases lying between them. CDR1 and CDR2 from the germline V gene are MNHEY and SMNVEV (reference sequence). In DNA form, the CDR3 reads TGTGCCAGCAGTTTTGCAGGGTCGCCTTTCTACGAGCAGTACGTC. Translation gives CASSFAGSPFYEQYV.

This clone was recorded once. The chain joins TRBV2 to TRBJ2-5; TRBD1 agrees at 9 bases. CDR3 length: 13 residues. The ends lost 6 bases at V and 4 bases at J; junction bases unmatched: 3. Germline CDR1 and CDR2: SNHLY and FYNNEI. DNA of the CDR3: TGTGCCAGCAGGGCGACAGGGGGAGAGACCCAGTACTTC. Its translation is CASRATGGETQYF.